This TCR beta chain was identified in a study of blood T cell repertoires in COVID-19. On the study more broadly: Acute and convalescent COVID-19 specimens originated in the United States, Italy and Spain.

Profiled with immunoSEQ multiplex PCR; TCRdb holds only in-frame clones, not every one. The sample contains 72,000 or so clones, 75% to 90% of which appear only once. This CDR3 spans 14 amino acids. V was shortened by 3 bases and J by 2 bases, with 11 bases between the two germline ends. From germline, CDR1 is MGHRA and CDR2 YSYEKL. The clonotype comes from a woman of 80 years or more with active or convalescent COVID-19. The V and J genes are TRBV4-1 and TRBJ2-7; maybe TRBD2 (7 bases). The sample taken for sequencing was peripheral blood. CDR3 residues: CASSQEGGPYEQYF. CDR3 in DNA: TGCGCCAGCAGCCAGGAGGGGGGGCCCTACGAGCAGTACTTC.